These T cell receptor beta chains were read from a single sample in a study of shared clonotypes between healthy human individuals. TCRdb's table, derived via immunoSEQ multiplex PCR, lists solely in-frame clones and lacks some. The profile shows approximately 2,000,000 clones, 93% of them singletons. The material sequenced was naive CD8+ T cells from PBMCs. These receptors were taken from a man in his late teens or twenties in good health. Some clones in this sample may be carry-over from other donors' samples. Both conserved end residues are part of each CDR3. Expanded clones are given a class, and other clones once, few, many or no size at all.

CATTVSPSNQPQHF | 14 | TRBJ1-5 | . | TRBV28
CASSYFRDYDEQFF | 14 | TRBJ2-1 | . | TRBV6-5
CASSLTRDKGYEQYF | 15 | TRBJ2-7 | . | TRBV5-1
CASSLGLRYEQYF | 13 | TRBJ2-7 | . | TRBV27
CASSPKSGTGFYGYTF | 16 | TRBJ1-2 | . | TRBV14
CASSPLRQGTKSYEQYF | 17 | . | . | TRBV28
CASRGGGEGMNTEAFF | 16 | TRBJ1-1 | . | TRBV10-2
CASSLVSGRARLFEQYF | 17 | TRBJ2-7 | . | TRBV5-1
CASSTTGGRETQYF | 14 | TRBJ2-5 | . | TRBV7-9
CASSPPTQLAKNIQYF | 16 | TRBJ2-4 | . | TRBV28
CASSVGTARGYEQYF | 15 | TRBJ2-7 | . | TRBV9
CASSPSGSEGSYEQYF | 16 | TRBJ2-7 | . | TRBV28
CASNPATAAGVYEQYF | 16 | TRBJ2-7 | . | TRBV2
CASRQDRGYTF | 11 | TRBJ1-2 | . | TRBV6-6
CASSLRGEGYGYTF | 14 | TRBJ1-2 | . | TRBV5-6
CATSRGPQRSSYEQYF | 16 | TRBJ2-7 | . | TRBV15
CSVEEPGAYEQYF | 13 | TRBJ2-7 | . | TRBV29-1
CASSHSNTEAFF | 12 | TRBJ1-1 | . | TRBV10-1
CASSPDGASGGYTF | 14 | TRBJ1-2 | . | TRBV6-5
CSVYGAGGIFEQYF | 14 | TRBJ2-7 | . | TRBV29-1
CASSQEGRGETQYF | 14 | TRBJ2-5 | . | TRBV4-1
CASTPGGYTEAFF | 13 | TRBJ1-1 | . | TRBV13
CAIQAVGSPAEQYF | 14 | . | . | TRBV7-9
CASSLSVGGAYEQYF | 15 | TRBJ2-7 | . | TRBV7-9
CASSLGGGSPYEQYF | 15 | TRBJ2-7 | . | TRBV7-9
CASSFWGPTGGNQPQHF | 17 | TRBJ1-5 | . | TRBV28
CASSPVDRVSSYEQYF | 16 | TRBJ2-7 | . | TRBV18
CASSPILTGGYTF | 13 | TRBJ1-2 | . | TRBV7-9
CASSSGGLAGDTQYF | 15 | TRBJ2-3 | once | TRBV27
CASSPDWGEQFF | 12 | TRBJ2-1 | . | TRBV27
CASSPPAFTGELFF | 14 | TRBJ2-2 | . | TRBV28
CASSPDIPLMNTEAFF | 16 | TRBJ1-1 | . | TRBV27
CASSKARSRALNTEAFF | 17 | TRBJ1-1 | . | TRBV21-1
CASRLRIRNEKLFF | 14 | TRBJ1-4 | . | TRBV28
CASSQWIDGTDTQYF | 15 | TRBJ2-3 | . | TRBV4-1
CASSQDSGRTGSSYEQYF | 18 | TRBJ2-7 | . | TRBV4-3
CASISLARESDTQYF | 15 | TRBJ2-3 | . | TRBV2
CASSLGSSGGPYNEQFF | 17 | TRBJ2-1 | . | TRBV5-1
CASSYSDRAEAFF | 13 | TRBJ1-1 | . | TRBV6-5
CASRDRGEETQYF | 13 | TRBJ2-5 | . | TRBV14
CASSPGTSGRNYEQYF | 16 | TRBJ2-7 | once | TRBV27
CASSPYAGAGYSYEQYF | 17 | TRBJ2-7 | . | TRBV27
CASSLTGGLLDTQYF | 15 | TRBJ2-3 | . | TRBV5-4
CASTTYQGELETQYF | 15 | TRBJ2-5 | once | TRBV25-1
CASSRPGATDTQYF | 14 | TRBJ2-3 | . | TRBV5-6
CSVEGLRDRVYNEQFF | 16 | TRBJ2-1 | . | TRBV29-1
CASSLVVGYTDTQYF | 15 | TRBJ2-3 | . | TRBV27
CASSPDRGRGETQYF | 15 | TRBJ2-5 | . | TRBV4-3
CASSQVPSESYEQYF | 15 | TRBJ2-7 | once | TRBV4-3
CASSPWTPTYEQYF | 14 | TRBJ2-7 | . | TRBV13
CAISESSVPGPTDSGYTF | 18 | TRBJ1-2 | once | TRBV10-3